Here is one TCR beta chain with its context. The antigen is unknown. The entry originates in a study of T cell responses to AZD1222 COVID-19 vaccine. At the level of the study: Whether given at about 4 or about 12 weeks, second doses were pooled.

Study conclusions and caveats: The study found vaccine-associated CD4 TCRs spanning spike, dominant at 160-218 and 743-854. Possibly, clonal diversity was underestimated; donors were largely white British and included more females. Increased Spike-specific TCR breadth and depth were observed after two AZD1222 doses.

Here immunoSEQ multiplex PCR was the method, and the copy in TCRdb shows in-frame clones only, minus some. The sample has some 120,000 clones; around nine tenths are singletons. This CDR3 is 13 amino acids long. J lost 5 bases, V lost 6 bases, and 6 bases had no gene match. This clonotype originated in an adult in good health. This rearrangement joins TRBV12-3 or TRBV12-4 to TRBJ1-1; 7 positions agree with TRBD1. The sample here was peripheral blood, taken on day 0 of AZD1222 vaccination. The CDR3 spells CASRPGGETEAFF. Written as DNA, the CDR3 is TGTGCCAGCAGGCCAGGGGGAGAGACTGAAGCTTTCTTT.